The clone carrying this TCR beta chain was detected a few times. What it binds is not known. This sample stems from a study of OX40 agonist ivuxolimab in advanced cancers. Study at large: Patients were infused with ivuxolimab every 2 weeks at 0.01 to 10 mg/kg. Allowance was made for prior anti-PD-1, anti-PD-L1 or anti-CTLA-4 therapy, and 40% had some.

Study conclusions and caveats: More expanded clones were seen, on average, in CD8+ T cells than in CD4+. CD4+ and CD8+ T cells in blood underwent clonal expansion by week 6 at 0.1 to 3.0 mg/kg.

This CDR3 contains 11 residues. The ends were cut back, 6 bases at V and 8 bases at J, with 13 bases in the middle. The V gene's germline CDR1 is DFQATT and CDR2 SNEGSKA (reference sequence). Produced via immunoSEQ multiplex PCR; TCRdb's table is partial and in-frame only. The data contain roughly 70,000 clones, around 89% of them singletons. The chain joins TRBV20-1 to TRBJ1-2, with D uncertain. The receptor comes from an adult with an advanced solid tumor such as melanoma, head and neck, liver or kidney cancer. The sample in question was CD4+ or CD8+ T cells sorted from blood, obtained in a trial of the OX40 agonist ivuxolimab. The CDR3 DNA follows: TGCAGTGCGGATGAGGACGAAGGCTACACCTTC. Translated: CSADEDEGYTF.